Presented here are 9 T cell receptor beta chains from one specimen sequenced in a study of glioma-infiltrating T cells after dendritic cell vaccination. Time point meaning: after dendritic cell vaccination, including at tumor progression/relapse. Using immunoSEQ multiplex PCR, the repertoire was profiled, and TCRdb retains in-frame clones only, with some absent. The sample carries about 63,000 clones, 85% recorded once. This specimen consisted of blood, obtained after dendritic cell vaccination. The receptors shown here come from a human donor with glioblastoma.

The genes are TRBV7-9 and TRBJ2-3, with TRBD2 matching over 12 bases. V lost 1 base and J lost 3; bases outside the gene matches: 8. The germline gives CDR1 SEHNR, CDR2 FQNEAQ (reference sequence). CDR3 length: 18 residues. The CDR3 sequence is CASSLGTSGASQTDTQYF. CDR3 nucleotide sequence: TGTGCCAGCAGCTTAGGGACTAGCGGGGCGTCCCAGACAGATACGCAGTATTTT.

V usage is TRBV7-9 and J usage is TRBJ2-2; 10 positions agree with TRBD1. The CDR3 contains 18 residues. The V gene's germline CDR1 is SEHNR and CDR2 FQNEAQ (reference sequence). The junction had 13 bases not matched to a gene; V was cut back by 4 bases and J by 5 bases. CDR3 sequence (DNA): TGTGCCAGCAGCTCTCCGACAGGGGGCCTTTTTGTGACCGGGGAGCTGTTTTTT. This encodes CASSSPTGGLFVTGELFF.

The chain joins TRBV30 to TRBJ2-5, with 10 nucleotides matching TRBD2. With 2 bases clipped from V and 2 bases from J, the junction kept 8 bases outside the gene matches. There are 16 residues in the CDR3. Per the germline V gene, CDR1 is GTSNPN and CDR2 is SVGIG (reference sequence). CDR3 in DNA: TGTGCCTGGAGTCAGGGGTCTAGCGGGGGACAAGAGACCCAGTACTTC. It translates to CAWSQGSSGGQETQYF.

The CDR3 DNA reads as TGTGCCAGGGAGGGGCTTGATCAGCCCCAGCATTTT. Translation gives CAREGLDQPQHF. This chain links TRBV19 with TRBJ1-5, with D possibly matching TRBD1 (5 bases). In germline, CDR1 is LNHDA, CDR2 SQIVND (reference sequence). The CDR3 has 12 amino acids. V lost 9 bases and J 5 bases, leaving 11 bases between the germline ends.

This clone showed up just once. The CDR3 coding sequence is TGTGCCAGCAGCCCCAGTCTCGCCGGGACATATTATGGCTACACCTTC. Residues: CASSPSLAGTYYGYTF. The rearrangement joins TRBV5-5 to TRBJ1-2, with a tentative D call TRBD1 (6 bases). The CDR3 loop spans 16 amino acids. Germline V CDR1 and CDR2: SGHKS, YYEKEE (reference sequence). V was pared by 4 bases and J by 5 bases, with 21 bases between.

The genes are TRBV5-4 and TRBJ1-4, with D possibly TRBD1 on 6 matching bases. Germline CDR1 reads SGHNT; CDR2 reads YYREEE (reference sequence). CDR3 length equals 14 residues. V dropped 3 bases and J dropped 8 bases, with 14 bases sitting between them. CDR3 region: CASSSGTKSEKLFF. The DNA of the CDR3 is TGTGCCAGCAGCTCCGGGACAAAGAGCGAAAAACTGTTTTTT.

The chain uses TRBV6-5 and TRBJ1-1, with D tentatively TRBD1 (6 bases). CDR3 length: 14 amino acids. V lost 5 bases and J 4 bases, leaving 14 bases between the germline ends. Germline V lookup: CDR1 MNHEY, CDR2 SVGAGI. The CDR3 coding sequence is TGTGCCAGCAGTGAAGTACAGGGTGCCACTGAAGCTTTCTTT. Translation: CASSEVQGATEAFF.

The chain uses TRBV12-5 and TRBJ1-1; no clear D. Germline V gene data show CDR1 as LGHNT and CDR2 as FRNRAP. With 2 bases removed from V and 5 bases from J, the gap between germline ends came to 9 bases. This CDR3 comprises 13 residues. The CDR3 nucleotides are TGTGCTAGTGGTTTGAGCCGGGGAACTGAAGCTTTCTTT. Translating it yields CASGLSRGTEAFF. Full variable domain (remainder filled in from reference TRBV12-5 and TRBJ1-1): DARVTQTPRHKVTEMGQEVTMRCQPILGHNTVFWYRQTMMQGLELLAYFRNRAPLDDSGMPKDRFSAEMPDATLATLKIQPSEPRDSAVYFCASGLSRGTEAFFGQGTRLTVV.

The chain is built from TRBV7-6 and TRBJ2-3; D call uncertain. The length of the CDR3 is 17 residues. Germline-derived CDR1 and CDR2 are SGHVS and FNYEAQ. V shed 0 bases and J shed 0 bases, with 13 bases lying between them. The CDR3 is CASSLAQDAESTDTQYF. CDR3 sequence (DNA): TGTGCCAGCAGCTTAGCGCAGGATGCAGAAAGCACAGATACGCAGTATTTT.